This T cell receptor (beta chain) was recorded in a study of shared clonotypes between healthy human individuals. Looking at the study overall: Donors were two women and three men aged 18 to 49. Each donor's CD4 naive and CD4 memory cells filled three plates apiece, CD8 naive two, and CD8 memory one. Notes on the study in general: Generation probability values for non-shared clonotypes were lower than those for clonotypes shared by all four donors.

Trimming took off 0 bases at V and 7 bases at J, with 12 bases between the two ends. There are 14 residues in the CDR3. From germline, CDR1 is MNHNY and CDR2 SVGAGI (reference sequence). To note about this clone: The target antigen is unknown.

Sequencing was performed with immunoSEQ multiplex PCR; in TCRdb, only in-frame clones are kept and a portion is missing. The table has just under 350,000 clones, about 73% seen once. Source material: memory CD4+ T cells sorted from blood. Subset given: CD45RA-negative fraction. V gene TRBV6-6 combines with J gene TRBJ1-1; D is uncertain. This TCR derives from a man aged 25-40 years in good health. The CDR3 protein is CASSYSKLVSEAFF. CDR3 sequence (DNA): TGTGCCAGCAGTTACTCGAAACTCGTCAGTGAAGCTTTCTTT.